This T cell receptor beta chain is drawn from a study of blood T cell repertoires in COVID-19. Overall study context: Acute and convalescent COVID-19 specimens originated in the United States, Italy and Spain.

Per the original methods: Nucleated cell number was recorded as an estimate derived from reference gene primer amplification. Here immunoSEQ multiplex PCR was the method, and the copy in TCRdb shows in-frame clones only, minus some. That table furnishes V, J and clone size, whereas the DNA furnished D and trimming. The repertoire holds 200,000 or so clones, with 85% to 90% as singletons. The V and J ends lost 3 bases and 8 bases respectively, with 11 bases between them. The CDR3 consists of 13 residues. Germline V CDR1 and CDR2: SEHNR, FQNEAQ (reference sequence). Specimen: peripheral blood. This sequence originates from a woman in her seventies with acute or convalescent COVID-19. The chain is built from TRBV7-9 and TRBJ1-3; possible D gene TRBD1, 5 bases. In DNA form, the CDR3 reads TGTGCCAGCAGCTTTTACAAAGGGGACACCATATATTTT. As protein: CASSFYKGDTIYF. The variable domain in full, with the rest retrieved from reference TRBV7-9 and TRBJ1-3, is DTGVSQNPRHKITKRGQNVTFRCDPISEHNRLYWYRQTLGQGPEFLTYFQNEAQLEKSRLLSDRFSAERPKGSFSTLEIQRTEQGDSAMYLCASSFYKGDTIYFGEGSWLTVV.